Presented here are 8 T cell receptor beta chains from one specimen sequenced in a study of blood T cells in healthy people across ages. Next came a second PCR, run for about 7 to 11 cycles, which used a sample-barcoded 5' primer along with a J-beta primer mix. TCRdb used MiXCR to reprocess the 5' RACE reads, holding one entry per CDR3 protein. The sample has about 640,000 distinct CDR3 sequences; around three fifths are singletons. Sequenced: blood. The receptors here all came from a man in his sixties in good health.

The chain joins TRBV20-1 to TRBJ2-7; 8 bases are a match to TRBD2. CDR1 DFQATT and CDR2 SNEGSKA come from the germline V gene (reference sequence). The V and J ends lost 3 bases and 9 bases, in that order; junction bases with no gene match: 10. There are 13 residues in the CDR3. The CDR3 nucleotides read TGCAGTGCTAGTACGTCTAGCGGGCGGAGGCAGTACTTC. This gives the protein CSASTSSGRRQYF.

The chain couples TRBV21-1 to TRBJ2-4. The tail of the sequence fits TRBJ2-5 better, so the J call may be wrong. TRBV21-1 is a recognized pseudogene. This CDR3 is 12 amino acids long. In nucleotides, the CDR3 is TGTGCCAGCAGCAAAGAGAGAGAGACCCAGTACTTC. Its protein product is CASSKERETQYF.

This clonotype was seen only a few times. V is TRBV7-9 and J is TRBJ2-7, with D perhaps TRBD1 or TRBD2 (5 bases each). The CDR3 spans 12 residues. Germline CDR1 reads SEHNR; CDR2 reads FQNEAQ (reference sequence). Trimming took off 5 bases at V and 6 bases at J, with 11 bases between the two ends. This chain's CDR3 is CASSREGREQYF. As DNA, the CDR3 is TGTGCCAGCAGCCGAGAGGGGCGCGAGCAGTACTTC.

The V call is TRBV3-1, the J call TRBJ2-3; TRBD2 is a possible D gene (6 bases). Germline V gives CDR1 LGHDT, CDR2 YNNKEL (reference sequence). CDR3 length equals 16 residues. Between the trimmed V and J ends, which lost 2 bases and 2 bases, there was a span of 14 bases. For the CDR3, the DNA is TGTGCCAGCAGCCAAAGACTGGCGGGGACCACAGATACGCAGTATTTT. Encoded protein: CASSQRLAGTTDTQYF.

V and J are TRBV20-1 and TRBJ1-2; 8 bases are shared with TRBD1. The CDR3 totals 14 residues. Losses at the gene ends were 3 bases for V and 11 bases for J; bases not matched to a gene: 14. Germline CDR1 DFQATT, CDR2 SNEGSKA (reference sequence). DNA for the CDR3: TGCAGTGCTAGTCGGCAGGGGGCCACGGAGGGTTACACCTTC. Its protein is CSASRQGATEGYTF.

This clonotype showed up just once. This may be a read error: a much more frequent sequence differs by one nucleotide. V gene TRBV6-2 or TRBV6-3 combines with J gene TRBJ2-3; no clear D gene. The CDR3 has 14 amino acids. Germline CDR1 and CDR2: MNHEY and SVGEGT. The CDR3: CAGSSQPLPDTQYF. The CDR3 DNA follows: TGTGCCGGCAGTTCACAGCCACTCCCAGATACGCAGTATTTT.

The rearrangement joins TRBV20-1 to TRBJ2-1; D tentatively fits TRBD1 or TRBD2 (6 bases each). CDR1 is DFQATT and CDR2 is SNEGSKA in the germline V gene (reference sequence). V was trimmed by 2 bases and J by 1 base, leaving 9 bases between them. The CDR3 totals 14 residues. CDR3 DNA: TGCAGTGCTAGAAAAGGGGGGTCCTACAATGAGCAGTTCTTC. Its translation is CSARKGGSYNEQFF.

The chain carries TRBV4-1 and TRBJ2-5, with D tentatively TRBD2 (7 bases). This CDR3 region has 16 residues. Trimming shortened V by 1 base and J by 2 bases, and 14 bases separated the two germline ends. The germline V gene encodes CDR1 MGHRA and CDR2 YSYEKL. CDR3 loop: CASSQGTAGSQETQYF. CDR3 bases: TGCGCCAGCAGCCAAGGGACAGCGGGGTCGCAAGAGACCCAGTACTTC.